The clone carrying this T cell receptor (beta chain) has at least ten counts. The time point was: newly diagnosed GD, antithyroid drugs for less than 3 months. PBMC RNA was the source of the TCR library. V shed 7 bases and J shed 0 bases, with 21 bases lying between them. Germline-derived CDR1 and CDR2 are SQVTM and ANQGSEA. The length of the CDR3 is 16 residues. The data were obtained in a study of regulatory T cells in long-lasting Graves disease. In building TCR beta libraries, iRepertoire HTBI primers were used together with Arm-PCR of CDR3 regions. MiXCR, run by TCRdb on the multiplex PCR reads, gives a single entry per CDR3 protein. The data hold about 220,000 distinct CDR3 sequences, with around 19% observed a single time.

The clonotype originates from a female donor with Graves disease. The sequences come from peripheral blood mononuclear cells (PBMCs), collected at new diagnosis, from a patient treated with antithyroid drugs. The chain employs TRBV29-1 and TRBJ1-1; D is ambiguous. The CDR3 region is CSAEGEGMGLNTEAFF. CDR3 nucleotides: TGCAGCGCGGAGGGTGAAGGGATGGGGTTGAACACTGAAGCTTTCTTT.